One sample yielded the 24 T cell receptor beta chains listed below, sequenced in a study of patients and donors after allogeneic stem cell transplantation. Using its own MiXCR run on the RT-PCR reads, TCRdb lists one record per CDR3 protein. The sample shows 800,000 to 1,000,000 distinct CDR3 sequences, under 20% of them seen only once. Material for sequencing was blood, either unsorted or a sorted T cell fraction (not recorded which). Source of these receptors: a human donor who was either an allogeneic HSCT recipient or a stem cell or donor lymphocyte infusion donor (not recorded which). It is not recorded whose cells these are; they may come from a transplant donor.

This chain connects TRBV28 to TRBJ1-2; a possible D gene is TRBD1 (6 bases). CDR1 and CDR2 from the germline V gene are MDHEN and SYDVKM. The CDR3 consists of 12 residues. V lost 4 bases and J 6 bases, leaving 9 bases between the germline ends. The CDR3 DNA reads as TGTGCCAGCAGTTGGGGGCTGAATGGCTACACCTTC. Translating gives CASSWGLNGYTF.

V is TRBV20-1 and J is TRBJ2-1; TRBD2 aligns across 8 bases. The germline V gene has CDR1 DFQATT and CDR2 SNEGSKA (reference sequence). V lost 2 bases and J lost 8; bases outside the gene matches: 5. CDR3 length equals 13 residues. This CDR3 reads CSARLLAGDEQFF. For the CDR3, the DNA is TGCAGTGCTAGACTTCTAGCGGGCGATGAGCAGTTCTTC.

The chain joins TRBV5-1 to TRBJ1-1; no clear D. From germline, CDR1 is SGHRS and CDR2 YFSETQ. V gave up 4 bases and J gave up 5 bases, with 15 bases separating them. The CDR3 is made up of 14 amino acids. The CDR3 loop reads CASSPWWVGTEAFF. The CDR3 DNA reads TGCGCCAGCAGCCCGTGGTGGGTAGGGACTGAAGCTTTCTTT.

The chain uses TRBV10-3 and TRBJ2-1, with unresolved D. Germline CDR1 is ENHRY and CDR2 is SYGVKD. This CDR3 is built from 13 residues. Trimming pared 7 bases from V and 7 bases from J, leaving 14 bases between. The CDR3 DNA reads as TGTGCCATCATGACGGCCCCGACAAATGAGCAGTTCTTC. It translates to CAIMTAPTNEQFF.

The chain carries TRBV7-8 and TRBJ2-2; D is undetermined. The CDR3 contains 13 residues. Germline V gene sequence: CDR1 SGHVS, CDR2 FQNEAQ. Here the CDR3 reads CVAPSENTGELFF. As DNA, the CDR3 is TGTGTAGCCCCAAGTGAGAACACCGGGGAGCTGTTTTTT. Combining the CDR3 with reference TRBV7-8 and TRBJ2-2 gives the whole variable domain GAGVSQSPRYKVAKRGQDVALRCDPISGHVSLFWYQQALGQGPEFLTYFQNEAQLDKSGLPSDRFFAERPEGSVSTLKIQRTQQEDSAVYLCVAPSENTGELFFGEGSRLTVL.

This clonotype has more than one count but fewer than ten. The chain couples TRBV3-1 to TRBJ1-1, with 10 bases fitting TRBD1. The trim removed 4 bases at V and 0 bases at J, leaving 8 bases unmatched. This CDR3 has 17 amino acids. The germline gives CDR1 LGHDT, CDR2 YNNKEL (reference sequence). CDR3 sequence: CASSPRGQGPLNTEAFF. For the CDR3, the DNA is TGTGCCAGCAGCCCAAGGGGACAGGGGCCCTTGAACACTGAAGCTTTCTTT.

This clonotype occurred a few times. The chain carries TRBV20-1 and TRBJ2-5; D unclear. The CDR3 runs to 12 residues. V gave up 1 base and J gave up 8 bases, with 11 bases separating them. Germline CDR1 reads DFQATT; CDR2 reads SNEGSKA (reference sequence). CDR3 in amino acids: CSARAIRSTQYF. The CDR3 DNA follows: TGCAGTGCTAGAGCGATTAGGAGCACCCAGTACTTC.

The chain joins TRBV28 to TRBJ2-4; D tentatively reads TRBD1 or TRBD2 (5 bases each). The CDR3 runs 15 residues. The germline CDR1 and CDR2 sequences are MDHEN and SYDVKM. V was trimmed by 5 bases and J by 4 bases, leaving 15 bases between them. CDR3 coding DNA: TGTGCCAGCAGTCGCTCCGGGACGAAAAAAAACATTCAGTACTTC. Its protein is CASSRSGTKKNIQYF. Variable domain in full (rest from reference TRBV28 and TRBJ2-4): DVKVTQSSRYLVKRTGEKVFLECVQDMDHENMFWYRQDPGLGLRLIYFSYDVKMKEKGDIPEGYSVSREKKERFSLILESASTNQTSMYLCASSRSGTKKNIQYFGAGTRLSVL.

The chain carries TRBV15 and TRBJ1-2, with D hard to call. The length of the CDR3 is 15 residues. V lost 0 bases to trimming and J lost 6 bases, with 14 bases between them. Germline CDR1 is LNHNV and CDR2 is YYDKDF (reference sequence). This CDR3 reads CATSRDLSGLDGYTF. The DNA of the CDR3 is TGTGCCACCAGCAGAGACCTCTCCGGCCTGGATGGCTACACCTTC.

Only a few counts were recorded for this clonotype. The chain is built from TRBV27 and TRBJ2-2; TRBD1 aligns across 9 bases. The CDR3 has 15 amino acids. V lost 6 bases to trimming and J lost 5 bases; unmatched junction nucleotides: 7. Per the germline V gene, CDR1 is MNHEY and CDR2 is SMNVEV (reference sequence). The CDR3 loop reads CASRTRGTGTGELFF. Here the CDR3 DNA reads TGTGCCAGCAGAACCCGGGGGACAGGGACCGGGGAGCTGTTTTTT.

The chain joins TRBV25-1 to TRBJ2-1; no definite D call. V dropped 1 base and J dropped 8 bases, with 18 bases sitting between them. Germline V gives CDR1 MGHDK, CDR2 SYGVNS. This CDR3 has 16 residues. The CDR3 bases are TGTGCCAGCAGTGAATCTCGAGGAACCCCCGCCGATGAGCAGTTCTTC. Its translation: CASSESRGTPADEQFF.

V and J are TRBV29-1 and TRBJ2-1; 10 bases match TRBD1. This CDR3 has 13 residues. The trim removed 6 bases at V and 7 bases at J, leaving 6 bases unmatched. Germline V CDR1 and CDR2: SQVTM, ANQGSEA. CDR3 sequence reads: CSVPRQGANEQFF. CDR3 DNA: TGCAGCGTACCCAGACAGGGGGCAAATGAGCAGTTCTTC.

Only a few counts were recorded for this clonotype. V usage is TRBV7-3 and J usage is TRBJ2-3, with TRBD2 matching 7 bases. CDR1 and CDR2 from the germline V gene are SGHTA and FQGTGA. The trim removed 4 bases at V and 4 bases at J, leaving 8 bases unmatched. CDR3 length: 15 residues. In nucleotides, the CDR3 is TGTGCCAGCAGCTACGGGGCGGGAGTCCCAGATACGCAGTATTTT. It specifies CASSYGAGVPDTQYF.

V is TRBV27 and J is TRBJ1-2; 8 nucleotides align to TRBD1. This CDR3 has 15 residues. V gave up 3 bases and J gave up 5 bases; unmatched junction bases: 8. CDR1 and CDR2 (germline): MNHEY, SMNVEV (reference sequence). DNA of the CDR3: TGTGCCAGCAGTTTCTCCCAGGGGGCTGGGTATGGCTACACCTTC. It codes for CASSFSQGAGYGYTF.

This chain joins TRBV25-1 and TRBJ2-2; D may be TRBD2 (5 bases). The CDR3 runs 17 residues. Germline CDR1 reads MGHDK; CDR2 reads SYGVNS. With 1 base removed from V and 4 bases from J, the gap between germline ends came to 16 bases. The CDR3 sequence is CASSELVRDHSTGELFF. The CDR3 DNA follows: TGTGCCAGCAGTGAATTAGTGAGGGATCATAGCACCGGGGAGCTGTTTTTT.

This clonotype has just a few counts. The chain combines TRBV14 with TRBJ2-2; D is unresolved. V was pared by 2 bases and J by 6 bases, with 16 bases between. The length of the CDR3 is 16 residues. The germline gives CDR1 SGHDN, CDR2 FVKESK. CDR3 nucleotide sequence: TGTGCCAGCAGCCAAAGGACCGCCACTGGAGCCGGGGAGCTGTTTTTT. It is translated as CASSQRTATGAGELFF. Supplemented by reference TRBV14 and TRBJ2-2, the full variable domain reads EAGVTQFPSHSVIEKGQTVTLRCDPISGHDNLYWYRRVMGKEIKFLLHFVKESKQDESGMPNNRFLAERTGGTYSTLKVQPAELEDSGVYFCASSQRTATGAGELFFGEGSRLTVL.

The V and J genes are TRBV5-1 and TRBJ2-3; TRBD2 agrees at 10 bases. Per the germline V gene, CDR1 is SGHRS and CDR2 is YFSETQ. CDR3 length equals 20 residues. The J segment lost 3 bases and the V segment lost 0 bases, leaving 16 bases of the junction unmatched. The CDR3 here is CASSLGPFDVAGGGTDTQYF. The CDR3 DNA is TGCGCCAGCAGCTTGGGCCCCTTCGATGTAGCGGGGGGCGGAACAGATACGCAGTATTTT.

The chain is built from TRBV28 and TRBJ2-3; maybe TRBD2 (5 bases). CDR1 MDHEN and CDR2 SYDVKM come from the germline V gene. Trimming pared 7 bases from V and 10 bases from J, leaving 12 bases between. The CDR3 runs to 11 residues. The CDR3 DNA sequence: TGTGCCAGCACCACCTGGCGGGCGCAGTATTTT. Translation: CASTTWRAQYF.

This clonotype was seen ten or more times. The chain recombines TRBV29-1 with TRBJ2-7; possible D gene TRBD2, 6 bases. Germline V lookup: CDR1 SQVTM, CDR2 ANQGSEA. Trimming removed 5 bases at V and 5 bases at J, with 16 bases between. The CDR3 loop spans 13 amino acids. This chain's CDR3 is CSVSRREEHEQYF. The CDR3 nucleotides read TGCAGCGTTTCCCGCAGGGAGGAACACGAGCAGTACTTC.

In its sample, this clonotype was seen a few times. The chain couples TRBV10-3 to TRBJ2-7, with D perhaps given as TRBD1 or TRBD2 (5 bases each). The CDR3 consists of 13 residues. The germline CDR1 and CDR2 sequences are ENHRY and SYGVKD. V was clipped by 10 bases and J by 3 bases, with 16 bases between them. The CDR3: CATSGTGFYEQYF. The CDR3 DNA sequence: TGTGCCACCTCCGGGACGGGGTTCTACGAGCAGTACTTC.

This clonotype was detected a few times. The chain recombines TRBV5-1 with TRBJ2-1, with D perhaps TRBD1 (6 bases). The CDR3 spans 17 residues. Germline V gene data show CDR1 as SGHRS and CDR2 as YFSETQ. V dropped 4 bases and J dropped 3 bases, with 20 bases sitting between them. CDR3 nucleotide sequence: TGCGCCAGCAGCGTACCCCGACAGGCTATGAACTACAATGAGCAGTTCTTC. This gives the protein CASSVPRQAMNYNEQFF.

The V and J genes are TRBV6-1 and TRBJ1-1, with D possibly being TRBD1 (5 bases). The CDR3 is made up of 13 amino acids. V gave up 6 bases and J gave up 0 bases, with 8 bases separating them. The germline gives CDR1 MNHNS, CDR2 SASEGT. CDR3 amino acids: CASRHRLNTEAFF. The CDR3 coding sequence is TGTGCCAGCAGACACAGGTTGAACACTGAAGCTTTCTTT.

CDR3 bases: TGTGCCAGCAGTTACTCGTGGAGGGGGAATGGAAAGGGCAATCAGCCCCAGCATTTT. It yields the protein CASSYSWRGNGKGNQPQHF. The chain couples TRBV6-2 or TRBV6-3 to TRBJ1-5; possibly TRBD1 for D (6 bases). CDR3 length: 19 residues. Germline loops: CDR1 MNHEY, CDR2 SVGEGT. V dropped 0 bases and J dropped 2 bases, with 20 bases sitting between them.

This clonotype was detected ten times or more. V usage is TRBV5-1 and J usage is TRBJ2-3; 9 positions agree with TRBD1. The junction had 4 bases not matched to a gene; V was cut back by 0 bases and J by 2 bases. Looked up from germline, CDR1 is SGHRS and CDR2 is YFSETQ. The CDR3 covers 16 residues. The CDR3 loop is CASSLATGGPTDTQYF. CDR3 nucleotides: TGCGCCAGCAGCTTGGCCACAGGGGGCCCCACAGATACGCAGTATTTT.